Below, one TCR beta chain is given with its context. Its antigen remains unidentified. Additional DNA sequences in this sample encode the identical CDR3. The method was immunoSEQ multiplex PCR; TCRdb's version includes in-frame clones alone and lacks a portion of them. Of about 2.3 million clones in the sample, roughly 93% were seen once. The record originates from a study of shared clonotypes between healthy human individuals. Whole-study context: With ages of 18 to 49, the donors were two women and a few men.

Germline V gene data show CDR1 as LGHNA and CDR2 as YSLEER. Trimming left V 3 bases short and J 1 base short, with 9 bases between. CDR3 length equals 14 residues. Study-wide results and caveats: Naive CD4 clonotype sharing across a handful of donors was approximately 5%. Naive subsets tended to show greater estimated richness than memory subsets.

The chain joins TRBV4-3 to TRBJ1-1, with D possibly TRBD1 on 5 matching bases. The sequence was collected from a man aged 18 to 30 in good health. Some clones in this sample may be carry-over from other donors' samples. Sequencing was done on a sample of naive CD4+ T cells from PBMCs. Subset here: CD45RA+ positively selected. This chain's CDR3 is CASSQTGGNTEAFF. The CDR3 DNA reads TGCGCCAGCAGCCAGACCGGGGGGAACACTGAAGCTTTCTTT.